This T cell receptor (beta chain) emerged from a study of graft-versus-host responses after intestinal transplantation. Study summary: Anti-thymocyte globulin induction preceded about 3 years of tacrolimus and steroid maintenance in all recipients.

The ends lost 4 bases at V and 4 bases at J; junction bases unmatched: 4. This CDR3 is 15 amino acids long. CDR1 SGHTA and CDR2 FQGNSA come from the germline V gene. Here immunoSEQ multiplex PCR was the method, and the copy in TCRdb shows in-frame clones only, minus some. The data show tens of thousands of clones, roughly 91% seen once. As for this clone: The antigen remains undetermined.

Whole-study findings and limits: GvH clones were identified in recipient marrow, with some first appearing in ileum or blood.

The rearrangement links TRBV7-2 to TRBJ2-1, with TRBD2 identical over 10 bases. The specimen was unstimulated CD4+ T cells sorted from spleen or lymph node cells, collected before intestinal transplant. The TCR sequence derives from a human donor who received an intestinal transplant. CDR3: CASSWTSGTYNEQFF. The CDR3 region has the DNA TGTGCCAGCAGCTGGACTAGCGGAACGTACAATGAGCAGTTCTTC.